The subject of this entry is one T cell receptor beta chain. Assay used: immunoSEQ multiplex PCR; TCRdb lists only in-frame clones, some missing. There are about 150,000 clones in the sample; roughly nine tenths occur only once, and about 19% lies in the top ten. This record belongs to a study of T cell responses to AZD1222 COVID-19 vaccine. Study in general: Second-dose timings of about 4 or about 12 weeks were pooled.

Material: peripheral blood, obtained on day 0 of AZD1222 vaccination. The receptor's source is an adult in good health.

The CDR3 DNA sequence: TGTGCCAGCAGCTACGGGACAGGGGGCACAGAGCAGTACTTC. Translated, it gives CASSYGTGGTEQYF. The genes are TRBV7-9 and TRBJ2-7; 12 nucleotides agree with TRBD1. The CDR3 contains 14 residues. CDR1 is SEHNR and CDR2 is FQNEAQ in the germline V gene (reference sequence). V lost 4 bases to trimming and J lost 7 bases; unmatched junction nucleotides: 5.